This T cell receptor (beta chain) was obtained from a study of cytomegalovirus exposure and HLA in healthy donors. Turning to the study itself: It was reported in a later analysis that the same platform had been used for the roughly 110 validation repertoires as for the 550 to 700 first-cohort repertoires. Points from the study as a whole: In vitro work confirmed that a few CMV-associated chains recognize CMV antigens.

Trimming took off 3 bases at V and 5 bases at J, with 2 bases between the two ends. The germline CDR1 and CDR2 sequences are MDHEN and SYDVKM. This CDR3 spans 10 amino acids. With regard to this clone: Its antigen is currently unknown.

TCRdb keeps only in-frame clones here, not all; method: immunoSEQ multiplex PCR. The sample records hundreds of thousands of clones, roughly 80% being singletons. Input material: PBMCs. The V gene is TRBV28, the J gene TRBJ2-7, with D unclear. The TCR was taken from a woman between 18 and 29 years old in good health and CMV-seronegative. The CDR3 protein is CASSLDEQYF. CDR3 DNA: TGTGCCAGCAGTTTGGACGAGCAGTACTTC.